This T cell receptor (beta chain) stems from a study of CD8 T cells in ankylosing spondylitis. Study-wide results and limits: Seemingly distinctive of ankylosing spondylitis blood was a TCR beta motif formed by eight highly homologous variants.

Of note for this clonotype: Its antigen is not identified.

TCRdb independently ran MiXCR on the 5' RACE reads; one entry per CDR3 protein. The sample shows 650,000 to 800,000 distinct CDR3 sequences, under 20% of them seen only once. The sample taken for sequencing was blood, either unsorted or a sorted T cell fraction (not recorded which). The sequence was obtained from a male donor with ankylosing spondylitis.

CDR3 in amino acids: CASSLQVDYGYTF. CDR3 in DNA: TGTGCCAGCTCACTCCAGGTTGACTATGGCTACACCTTC. The chain employs TRBV18 and TRBJ1-2, with D unresolved. The length of the CDR3 is 13 residues. Per the germline V gene, CDR1 is KGHSH and CDR2 is LQKENI. Trimming pared 4 bases from V and 3 bases from J, leaving 9 bases between. The complete variable domain, with remaining parts taken from reference TRBV18 and TRBJ1-2, reads NAGVMQNPRHLVRRRGQEARLRCSPMKGHSHVYWYRQLPEEGLKFMVYLQKENIIDESGMPKERFSAEFPKEGPSILRIQQVVRGDSAAYFCASSLQVDYGYTFGSGTRLTVV.